This T cell receptor beta chain was profiled in a study of blood T cells in healthy people across ages. This clonotype was observed a handful of times. The second PCR ran roughly 6 to 12 cycles with a sample-barcoded 5' primer and J-beta primers. Each sample yielded at least 3 million CDR3-containing paired-end reads. Each CDR3 protein gets one entry after TCRdb re-called the 5' RACE reads with MiXCR. Among 650,000 to 1,000,000 distinct CDR3 sequences, about half were seen once, and the ten largest hold 15% to 20%. The CDR3 has 14 amino acids. Between the trimmed V and J ends, which lost 3 bases and 2 bases, there was a span of 13 bases. Germline lookup yields CDR1 SQVTM and CDR2 ANQGSEA.

The source material was blood. This receptor was identified in a man at least 80 years old in good health. The rearrangement uses TRBV29-1 and TRBJ2-5; D is ambiguous. The CDR3 loop is CSVDGPAGQETQYF. CDR3 bases: TGCAGCGTTGACGGCCCGGCCGGTCAAGAGACCCAGTACTTC.